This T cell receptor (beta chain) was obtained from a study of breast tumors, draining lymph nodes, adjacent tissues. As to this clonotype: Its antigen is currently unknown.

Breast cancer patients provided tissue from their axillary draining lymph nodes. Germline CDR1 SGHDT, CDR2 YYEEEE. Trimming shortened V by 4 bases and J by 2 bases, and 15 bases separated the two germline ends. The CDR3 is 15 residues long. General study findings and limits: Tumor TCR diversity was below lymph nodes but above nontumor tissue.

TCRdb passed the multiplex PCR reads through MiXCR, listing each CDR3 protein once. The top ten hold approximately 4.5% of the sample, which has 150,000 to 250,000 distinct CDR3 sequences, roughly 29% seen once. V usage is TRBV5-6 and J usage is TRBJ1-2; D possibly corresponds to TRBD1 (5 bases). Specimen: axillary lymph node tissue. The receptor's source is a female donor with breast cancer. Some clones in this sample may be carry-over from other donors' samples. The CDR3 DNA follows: TGTGCCAGCAGCCGCAGGGTGGGAGGGAACTATGGCTACACCTTC. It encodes CASSRRVGGNYGYTF.